Listed here are 24 T cell receptor beta chains from one sample, sequenced in a study of control samples from healthy donors and cancer patients. The protocol was immunoSEQ multiplex PCR, while the TCRdb copy is restricted to in-frame clones and leaves out a portion. Of about 410,000 clones in the sample, approximately 90% were seen once. Sequenced: PBMCs. These receptors all come from a man in his forties with head and neck cancer.

This clone showed up just a few times. The chain uses TRBV6-5 and TRBJ2-7; TRBD1 aligns across 7 bases. This CDR3 comprises 12 residues. Germline V CDR1 and CDR2: MNHEY, SVGAGI. With 7 bases clipped from V and 5 bases from J, the junction kept 5 bases outside the gene matches. The CDR3 nucleotides read TGTGCCAGCACCAGACAGGGACACGAGCAGTACTTC. Protein: CASTRQGHEQYF.

The rearrangement uses TRBV9 and TRBJ2-5; a possible D gene is TRBD2 (6 bases). The CDR3 has 15 amino acids. Germline V gives CDR1 SGDLS, CDR2 YYNGEE. V was pared by 0 bases and J by 5 bases, with 14 bases between. CDR3 in DNA: TGTGCCAGCAGCGTAGCTACCGGAGGGAGGGAGACCCAGTACTTC. Encoded protein: CASSVATGGRETQYF.

This clone was detected only a few times. The chain carries TRBV27 and TRBJ2-3; 8 bases map to TRBD2. J was trimmed by 0 bases and V by 10 bases; bases with no gene match: 9. Germline V gene sequence: CDR1 MNHEY, CDR2 SMNVEV (reference sequence). The CDR3 contains 15 residues. The CDR3 bases are TGTGCCACCAACCGGGGGGGCCCTAGCACAGATACGCAGTATTTT. It translates to CATNRGGPSTDTQYF.

The chain is built from TRBV30 and TRBJ2-1; no definite D call. In germline, CDR1 is GTSNPN, CDR2 SVGIG (reference sequence). The CDR3 runs to 14 residues. Trimming left V 0 bases short and J 5 bases short, with 11 bases between. Here the CDR3 reads CAWSVNVRNNEQFF. In DNA form, the CDR3 reads TGTGCCTGGAGTGTTAATGTGCGCAACAATGAGCAGTTCTTC.

This clone was found once. V usage is TRBV6-5 and J usage is TRBJ1-6; no definite D call. CDR3 length equals 12 residues. Germline V gene data show CDR1 as MNHEY and CDR2 as SVGAGI. V was pared by 6 bases and J by 13 bases, with 13 bases between. Written as DNA, the CDR3 is TGTGCCAGCAGCCCCAGTGGGAGGCCCCTCCACTTT. Translation gives CASSPSGRPLHF.

This clone was observed a single time. This chain connects TRBV6-5 to TRBJ2-5; 8 bases align to TRBD2. V lost 8 bases to trimming and J lost 5 bases; unmatched junction nucleotides: 7. CDR3 length equals 13 residues. The germline gives CDR1 MNHEY, CDR2 SVGAGI. DNA of the CDR3: TGTGCCAGCGCGGGAGGCCGAGGGGAGACCCAGTACTTC. The encoded protein is CASAGGRGETQYF.

The rearrangement uses TRBV19 and TRBJ2-3, with 11 bases lining up with TRBD2. Per the germline V gene, CDR1 is LNHDA and CDR2 is SQIVND (reference sequence). V shed 5 bases and J 8 bases; nucleotides not matched to a gene: 6. The CDR3 runs to 14 residues. This CDR3 is CASSPLAGGLTQYF. CDR3 in DNA: TGTGCCAGTAGTCCCTTAGCGGGGGGGCTTACGCAGTATTTT.

This clone was seen just once. The chain is built from TRBV19 and TRBJ1-2; D is unresolved. This CDR3 comprises 13 residues. V was cut by 1 base and J by 5 bases, with 8 bases left in between. Germline V gives CDR1 LNHDA, CDR2 SQIVND (reference sequence). The CDR3 DNA is TGTGCCAGTAGTATAGCGACGGAGTATGGCTACACCTTC. As protein: CASSIATEYGYTF.

J is TRBJ2-7 and V is TRBV5-4, with TRBD2 matching over 8 bases. The CDR3 has 15 amino acids. CDR1 is SGHNT and CDR2 is YYREEE in the germline V gene (reference sequence). V lost 6 bases, J lost 4 bases, and 12 bases stayed unmatched. The CDR3 DNA reads TGTGCCAGCACTAGCGGGCCAGCAATAACGTACGAGCAGTACTTC. Protein: CASTSGPAITYEQYF.

The chain combines TRBV7-9 with TRBJ2-7; D remains ambiguous. V was shortened by 2 bases and J by 3 bases, with 14 bases between the two germline ends. The CDR3 totals 15 residues. The germline CDR1 and CDR2 sequences are SEHNR and FQNEAQ (reference sequence). CDR3 residues: CASSLSSASYYEQYF. Here the CDR3 DNA reads TGTGCCAGCAGCTTAAGTTCGGCCAGTTACTACGAGCAGTACTTC.

The chain joins TRBV6-5 to TRBJ1-1, with 8 positions matching TRBD1. Germline loops: CDR1 MNHEY, CDR2 SVGAGI. This CDR3 is built from 14 residues. With V trimmed by 7 bases and J by 4 bases, 8 bases remained unmatched. For the CDR3, the DNA is TGTGCCAGCATCCCCGGGACAGGAGGCACTGAAGCTTTCTTT. Translation: CASIPGTGGTEAFF.

The chain couples TRBV27 to TRBJ1-2, with D possibly matching TRBD1 (5 bases). This CDR3 comprises 14 residues. V was shortened by 2 bases and J by 2 bases, with 9 bases between the two germline ends. CDR1 is MNHEY, CDR2 SMNVEV, per germline (reference sequence). CDR3 coding DNA: TGTGCCAGCAGTTTACGGGGGAAGAACTATGGCTACACCTTC. Amino acid sequence: CASSLRGKNYGYTF.

This chain uses TRBV7-8 with TRBJ1-2; D is ambiguous. Trimming removed 1 base from V and 6 bases from J, with 12 bases in between. Germline lookup yields CDR1 SGHVS and CDR2 FQNEAQ. The CDR3 totals 14 residues. The CDR3 nucleotides read TGTGCCAGCAGCTTAGTTTTACCGAAAGATGGCTACACCTTC. Protein: CASSLVLPKDGYTF.

The chain couples TRBV5-5 to TRBJ2-7, with 8 bases matching TRBD1. The length of the CDR3 is 13 residues. J was trimmed by 3 bases and V by 4 bases; bases with no gene match: 3. Germline loops: CDR1 SGHKS, CDR2 YYEKEE (reference sequence). The DNA of the CDR3 is TGTGCCAGCAGCCAGGACAGGGTCTACGAGCAGTACTTC. This sequence encodes CASSQDRVYEQYF.

The J gene is TRBJ2-1, the V gene TRBV9; D might be TRBD2 (7 bases). The V end lost 3 bases, the J end lost 4 bases, and 17 bases lay between the germline ends. The CDR3 sequence is 16 residues long. Germline V lookup: CDR1 SGDLS, CDR2 YYNGEE. CDR3 nucleotides: TGTGCCAGCAGCGCCCCCGGGGGGCGGGTGTACAATGAGCAGTTCTTC. Translation: CASSAPGGRVYNEQFF.

This sequence joins TRBV28 and TRBJ2-2; D is undetermined. The CDR3 totals 12 residues. The germline CDR1 and CDR2 sequences are MDHEN and SYDVKM. The V end lost 3 bases, the J end lost 8 bases, and 7 bases lay between the germline ends. Written as DNA, the CDR3 is TGTGCCAGCAGTTTCCCTACTGGGGAGCTGTTTTTT. It translates to CASSFPTGELFF.

This clone occurred once. The genes are TRBV3-1 (or the pseudogene TRBV3-2) and TRBJ1-3; D gene unclear. Germline V CDR1 and CDR2: LGHDT, YNNKEL (reference sequence). The V gene lost 0 bases and the J gene lost 0 bases, with 9 bases spanning the gap. This CDR3 spans 16 amino acids. The CDR3 sequence: CASSQDTGFSGNTIYF. In DNA form, the CDR3 reads TGTGCCAGCAGCCAAGATACGGGATTCTCTGGAAACACCATATATTTT.

This sequence joins TRBV6-1 and TRBJ2-3; D tentatively fits TRBD1 or TRBD2 (7 bases each). This CDR3 comprises 16 residues. The germline V and J ends were trimmed by 3 bases and 4 bases, with 17 bases remaining between them. Germline CDR1 is MNHNS and CDR2 is SASEGT. This CDR3 is CASSESGARGADTQYF. The CDR3, as DNA: TGTGCCAGCAGTGAGAGCGGGGCCAGGGGGGCAGATACGCAGTATTTT.

V usage is TRBV9 and J usage is TRBJ2-1, with D possibly being TRBD2 (6 bases). The CDR3 totals 14 residues. Germline CDR1 reads SGDLS; CDR2 reads YYNGEE. Trimming stripped 0 bases from V and 4 bases from J, with 8 bases between. This chain's CDR3 is CASSVGGNYNEQFF. The CDR3, as DNA: TGTGCCAGCAGCGTAGGCGGGAATTACAATGAGCAGTTCTTC.

This chain uses TRBV27 with TRBJ2-7, with unresolved D. There are 13 residues in the CDR3. Per germline, CDR1 MNHEY and CDR2 SMNVEV (reference sequence). V was cut by 2 bases and J by 3 bases, with 8 bases left in between. CDR3 amino acids: CASSLGVYYEQYF. CDR3 nucleotide sequence: TGTGCCAGCAGTTTAGGGGTGTACTACGAGCAGTACTTC.

CDR3 in amino acids: CAWSLSRGSTPIYGYTF. The CDR3 region has the DNA TGTGCCTGGAGTTTGAGCAGGGGCTCTACCCCGATATATGGCTACACCTTC. The J gene is TRBJ1-2, the V gene TRBV30; a possible D gene is TRBD1 (6 bases). Germline lookup yields CDR1 GTSNPN and CDR2 SVGIG (reference sequence). V lost 2 bases, J lost 5 bases, and 24 bases lay in between. The length of the CDR3 is 17 residues.

The chain couples TRBV9 to TRBJ2-1, with D perhaps matching TRBD1 (6 bases). The CDR3 sequence is 16 residues long. Germline V gene lookup returns CDR1 SGDLS and CDR2 YYNGEE. With 2 bases removed from V and 3 bases from J, the gap between germline ends came to 15 bases. The CDR3 here is CASSVGKGEYYNEQFF. The CDR3 DNA is TGTGCCAGCAGCGTTGGAAAGGGGGAGTACTACAATGAGCAGTTCTTC.

This chain connects TRBV14 to TRBJ1-1, with 8 bases aligning to TRBD1. The CDR3 loop spans 15 amino acids. V shed 4 bases, J shed 4 bases, and the junction held 8 bases outside the gene matches. From germline, CDR1 is SGHDN and CDR2 FVKESK. The CDR3 loop is CASSRVRTGGTEAFF. In DNA form, the CDR3 reads TGTGCCAGCAGCCGAGTCCGAACAGGGGGCACTGAAGCTTTCTTT.

The V gene is TRBV28, the J gene TRBJ1-5; D is unclear. The CDR3 has 15 amino acids. Germline CDR1 MDHEN, CDR2 SYDVKM. V was clipped by 3 bases and J by 7 bases, with 16 bases between them. The CDR3 protein is CASSFSGSLGQPQHF. CDR3 DNA sequence: TGTGCCAGCAGTTTCTCCGGGTCCCTCGGGCAGCCCCAGCATTTT.